A single sample is the source of the 8 T cell receptor beta chains below, sequenced in a study of CD8+ T cells in alopecia areata. RNA was isolated and reverse transcribed to cDNA, the sequencing template. Measured with immunoSEQ multiplex PCR; TCRdb has only the in-frame clones, and not every one. In the table there are some 7,100 clones, 64% of which are singletons. Treatment reported: oral pan-JAK inhibitor, 5-10 mg twice daily. The investigators collected lesional scalp punch biopsies and peripheral blood from alopecia areata patients. The sequencing here drew on skin, taken at week 4, from a patient treated with tofacitinib. The receptors were sampled from a human donor with alopecia areata.

The chain links TRBV6-5 to TRBJ2-1, with D unclear. The CDR3 is 14 amino acids. Germline-derived CDR1 and CDR2 are MNHEY and SVGAGI. V shed 6 bases and J shed 5 bases, with 14 bases lying between them. CDR3 loop: CASRLVGSNNEQFF. The DNA for the CDR3 is TGTGCCAGCAGATTAGTGGGGTCCAACAATGAGCAGTTCTTC.

The chain joins TRBV2 to TRBJ1-2, with unresolved D. Trimming pared 6 bases from V and 7 bases from J, leaving 12 bases between. The CDR3 totals 12 residues. Germline CDR1 is SNHLY and CDR2 is FYNNEI. The CDR3: CASSVWGSGYTF. The CDR3 DNA sequence: TGTGCCAGCAGCGTGTGGGGATCTGGCTACACCTTC.

This clone occurred a few times. This rearrangement joins TRBV9 to TRBJ2-6; 8 nucleotides align to TRBD2. Germline V lookup: CDR1 SGDLS, CDR2 YYNGEE. This CDR3 has 20 residues. Losses at the gene ends were 0 bases for V and 2 bases for J; bases not matched to a gene: 13. For the CDR3, the DNA is TGTGCCAGCAGCGTAGATTGGGACTGGGCGGGAGGCCCTGGGGCCAACGTCCTGACTTTC. Translating gives CASSVDWDWAGGPGANVLTF.

This clone has only a few counts. V is TRBV30 and J is TRBJ2-7, with 7 bases fitting TRBD1. The CDR3 sequence is 16 residues long. The germline CDR1 and CDR2 sequences are GTSNPN and SVGIG (reference sequence). J was trimmed by 6 bases and V by 2 bases; bases with no gene match: 16. The CDR3 nucleotides read TGTGCCTGGAGTCCCGGGACAGCATTAATCATCGGCGAGCAGTACTTC. This translates into CAWSPGTALIIGEQYF.

The rearrangement links TRBV11-2 to TRBJ2-1, with TRBD2 as a possible D gene (6 bases). The V end lost 5 bases, the J end lost 2 bases, and 16 bases lay between the germline ends. Germline V gene sequence: CDR1 SGHAT, CDR2 FQNNGV. The CDR3 is 16 amino acids. This CDR3 is CASSPDRGTTYNEQFF. The CDR3, as DNA: TGTGCCAGCAGCCCAGATCGGGGGACGACCTACAATGAGCAGTTCTTC.

This chain links TRBV29-1 with TRBJ1-5; 10 bases are a match to TRBD1. The V gene end was trimmed by 6 bases and the J gene end by 4 bases; junction bases not matched to a gene: 3. Per germline, CDR1 SQVTM and CDR2 ANQGSEA. The CDR3 is 13 amino acids. The CDR3 loop is CSVGQGLNQPQHF. CDR3 bases: TGCAGCGTGGGACAGGGGCTAAATCAGCCCCAGCATTTT.

The rearrangement joins TRBV11-2 to TRBJ2-1, with D possibly matching TRBD1 (6 bases). Germline CDR1 SGHAT, CDR2 FQNNGV. There are 15 residues in the CDR3. The V end was cut by 5 bases, the J end by 4 bases, with 15 bases between. The CDR3 DNA reads TGTGCCAGCAGCCCCGGGACAAGGCCATACAATGAGCAGTTCTTC. Amino acids: CASSPGTRPYNEQFF.

The J gene is TRBJ1-1, the V gene TRBV4-3; D may be TRBD1 (5 bases). Germline V gene sequence: CDR1 LGHNA, CDR2 YSLEER. V dropped 3 bases and J dropped 4 bases, with 9 bases sitting between them. This CDR3 is 13 amino acids long. CDR3 sequence reads: CASSHTTATEAFF. In DNA form, the CDR3 reads TGCGCCAGCAGCCATACGACAGCCACTGAAGCTTTCTTT.